A selection of T cell receptor beta chains follows, all from one sample in a study of monozygotic twins with inflammatory bowel disease. TCRdb reprocessed the 5' RACE reads and reports one entry per CDR3 protein, with no DNA. This table holds hundreds of thousands of distinct CDR3 sequences. Sequencing was performed on blood. The receptors were gathered from a human donor with ulcerative colitis or Crohn's disease, or a healthy co-twin of an affected twin (not recorded which). Each CDR3 is given with its conserved first and last residue.

J	V	CDR3
TRBJ2-1	TRBV18	CASSPSGVLSSYNEQFF
TRBJ2-5	TRBV7-9	CASSLSEAQYF
TRBJ1-4	TRBV5-1	CASSSGQVLDEKLFF
TRBJ1-6	TRBV3-1	CASSKGAYNSPLHF
TRBJ2-7	TRBV6-5	CASSYSGTGQGHEQYF
TRBJ2-3	TRBV18	CASSWAGDTDTQYF
TRBJ2-7	TRBV7-9	CASSPTVRTYEQYF
TRBJ1-1	TRBV10-3	CSIKADMNTEAFF
TRBJ2-7	TRBV7-9	CASSLGGGEQYF
TRBJ1-1	TRBV4-2	CASSQDSGNTEAFF